The 12 T cell receptor beta chains given below trace back to one sample, sequenced in a study of blood T cell repertoires in COVID-19. Profiling relied on immunoSEQ multiplex PCR, and the TCRdb table lists in-frame clones only, not all of them. The sample yields some 300,000 clones, approximately 84% seen once. Sequences were obtained from PBMCs or T cells enriched from blood (not recorded which). The receptors stem from a woman aged 25 to 39 who had recovered from COVID-19.

As DNA, the CDR3 is TGTGCCAGCAGCCGATCGGGGGGGAACCTACTTAGCAATCAGCCCCAGCATTTT. Translating it yields CASSRSGGNLLSNQPQHF. The rearrangement uses TRBV7-8 and TRBJ1-5; the D gene is possibly TRBD1 (5 bases). CDR1 is SGHVS and CDR2 is FQNEAQ in the germline V gene. The V end was cut by 5 bases, the J end by 0 bases, with 20 bases between. This CDR3 is 18 amino acids long. Using reference TRBV7-8 and TRBJ1-5 for the parts outside the CDR3, the full variable domain is GAGVSQSPRYKVAKRGQDVALRCDPISGHVSLFWYQQALGQGPEFLTYFQNEAQLDKSGLPSDRFFAERPEGSVSTLKIQRTQQEDSAVYLCASSRSGGNLLSNQPQHFGDGTRLSIL.

This clone was detected once. This chain joins TRBV24-1 and TRBJ2-7; 7 positions agree with TRBD1. The V gene's germline CDR1 is KGHDR and CDR2 SFDVKD. With 2 bases clipped from V and 7 bases from J, the junction kept 10 bases outside the gene matches. The CDR3 spans 15 residues. CDR3: CATSDWDRALREQYF. The DNA of the CDR3 is TGTGCCACCAGTGATTGGGACAGAGCCCTACGGGAGCAGTACTTC.

This clone appeared a single time. The chain is built from TRBV15 and TRBJ1-6, with 8 bases matching TRBD1. The CDR3 sequence is 15 residues long. V shed 5 bases and J 9 bases; nucleotides not matched to a gene: 9. Germline V gene sequence: CDR1 LNHNV, CDR2 YYDKDF (reference sequence). The CDR3 reads CATSPGDRLGSPLHF. CDR3 sequence (DNA): TGTGCCACCAGCCCGGGGGACAGGCTAGGTTCACCCCTCCACTTT.

The V gene is TRBV5-1, the J gene TRBJ2-3, with 10 positions matching TRBD2. The CDR3 is made up of 16 amino acids. V lost 4 bases to trimming and J lost 0 bases; unmatched junction nucleotides: 5. The germline V gene encodes CDR1 SGHRS and CDR2 YFSETQ. The CDR3 bases are TGCGCCAGCAGCCCACCTAGCGGGGGTAGCACAGATACGCAGTATTTT. This codes for CASSPPSGGSTDTQYF. Supplemented by reference TRBV5-1 and TRBJ2-3, the full variable domain reads KAGVTQTPRYLIKTRGQQVTLSCSPISGHRSVSWYQQTPGQGLQFLFEYFSETQRNKGNFPGRFSGRQFSNSRSEMNVSTLELGDSALYLCASSPPSGGSTDTQYFGPGTRLTVL.

This clone was picked up a small number of times. The CDR3: CASSPDSLNEQFF. DNA of the CDR3: TGTGCCAGTAGCCCGGACAGTCTCAATGAGCAGTTCTTC. The V gene is TRBV19, the J gene TRBJ2-1, with a tentative D call TRBD1 (6 bases). CDR3 length: 13 residues. V lost 6 bases and J 6 bases, leaving 12 bases between the germline ends. In germline, CDR1 is LNHDA, CDR2 SQIVND (reference sequence).

This clone showed up just a few times. The chain couples TRBV10-1 to TRBJ1-2, with 7 bases matching TRBD1. Germline trimming cut 8 bases from V and 7 bases from J; bases unmatched to any gene: 10. The CDR3 spans 13 residues. CDR1 is WNHNN, CDR2 SYGVQD, per germline (reference sequence). The CDR3 protein is CASPEGADSGYTF. CDR3 nucleotides: TGCGCCAGCCCCGAGGGGGCAGACAGTGGCTACACCTTC.

The rearrangement links TRBV4-2 to TRBJ2-7, with 8 bases matching TRBD2. The CDR3 extends over 15 amino acids. The germline V gene encodes CDR1 LGHNA and CDR2 YNFKEQ. Germline trimming cut 0 bases from V and 0 bases from J; bases unmatched to any gene: 1. The CDR3 loop is CASSQDRGGSYEQYF. CDR3 bases: TGTGCCAGCAGCCAAGATCGGGGGGGCTCCTACGAGCAGTACTTC.

This chain connects TRBV15 to TRBJ1-2; a possible D gene is TRBD1 (6 bases). Germline CDR1 is LNHNV and CDR2 is YYDKDF (reference sequence). The CDR3 extends over 15 amino acids. Trimming shortened V by 1 base and J by 1 base, and 10 bases separated the two germline ends. The CDR3 DNA sequence: TGTGCCACCAGCAGAGGGCCAGGGGTTAACTATGGCTACACCTTC. Residues: CATSRGPGVNYGYTF.

The J gene is TRBJ2-6, the V gene TRBV5-1; D is possibly TRBD2 (7 bases). The CDR3 runs 17 residues. Trimming removed 4 bases from V and 4 bases from J, with 18 bases in between. CDR1 and CDR2 from the germline V gene are SGHRS and YFSETQ. In DNA form, the CDR3 reads TGCGCCAGCAGCCTCCCCTCGGGGGGCACAGGGGCCAACGTCCTGACTTTC. This translates into CASSLPSGGTGANVLTF.

This clone was seen more than once but under ten times. The V gene is TRBV6-2 or TRBV6-3, the J gene TRBJ2-1, with 10 bases fitting TRBD1. The junction had 3 bases not matched to a gene; V was cut back by 2 bases and J by 5 bases. From germline, CDR1 is MNHEY and CDR2 SVGEGT. There are 15 residues in the CDR3. The CDR3 coding sequence is TGTGCCAGCAGTTACCGACAGGGGGCAAACAATGAGCAGTTCTTC. Protein: CASSYRQGANNEQFF.

This chain joins TRBV5-1 and TRBJ2-3; 8 bases match TRBD2. Germline V gene data show CDR1 as SGHRS and CDR2 as YFSETQ. CDR3 length: 16 residues. Trimming took 2 bases from V and 4 from J; bases not matched to a gene: 9. CDR3 in amino acids: CASSFFGTSSADTQYF. CDR3 bases: TGCGCCAGCAGCTTCTTTGGGACTAGTAGCGCAGATACGCAGTATTTT.

In its sample, this clone was seen once. The chain couples TRBV29-1 to TRBJ1-2; TRBD1 might be the D (5 bases). This CDR3 is built from 15 residues. Germline assignment: CDR1 SQVTM and CDR2 ANQGSEA. V was shortened by 6 bases and J by 6 bases, with 23 bases between the two germline ends. The CDR3, as DNA: TGCAGCGTCCACCGGGGGGACGGCCTTAGAGATGGCTACACCTTC. It codes for CSVHRGDGLRDGYTF.